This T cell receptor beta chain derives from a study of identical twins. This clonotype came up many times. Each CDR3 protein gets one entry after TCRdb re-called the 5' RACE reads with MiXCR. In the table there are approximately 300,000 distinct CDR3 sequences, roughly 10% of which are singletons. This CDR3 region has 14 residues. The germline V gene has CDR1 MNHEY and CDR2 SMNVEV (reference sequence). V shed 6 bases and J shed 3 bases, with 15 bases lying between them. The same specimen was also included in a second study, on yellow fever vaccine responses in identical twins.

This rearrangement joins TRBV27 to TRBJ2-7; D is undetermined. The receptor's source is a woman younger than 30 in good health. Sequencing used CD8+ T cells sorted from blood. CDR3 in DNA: TGTGCCAGCAGCCGCTTGGGGATAGACTACGAGCAGTACTTC. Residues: CASSRLGIDYEQYF.